The present T cell receptor beta chain was sequenced within a study of T cells in Graves' hyperthyroidism and ophthalmopathy. This clonotype was found many times. TCR beta CDR3 regions were amplified from RNA. HTBI primers were employed in a first-round RT-PCR of the TCR CDR3. TCRdb passed the multiplex PCR reads through MiXCR, listing each CDR3 protein once. Of 350,000 to 500,000 distinct CDR3 sequences listed, approximately 15% are singletons. V shed 5 bases and J shed 7 bases, with 21 bases lying between them. Germline values: CDR1 MDHEN, CDR2 SYDVKM. This CDR3 is 16 amino acids long. The origin of this receptor is a woman aged 18-29 years with Graves' hyperthyroidism. This chain connects TRBV28 to TRBJ2-1; TRBD2 might be the D (6 bases). The sample taken for sequencing was blood. The CDR3 protein is CASSGVADPIRNEQFF. CDR3 DNA: TGTGCCAGCAGTGGAGTAGCGGATCCAATCAGAAATGAGCAGTTCTTC. The full variable domain, in which reference TRBV28 and TRBJ2-1 provide the parts outside the CDR3, is DVKVTQSSRYLVKRTGEKVFLECVQDMDHENMFWYRQDPGLGLRLIYFSYDVKMKEKGDIPEGYSVSREKKERFSLILESASTNQTSMYLCASSGVADPIRNEQFFGPGTRLTVL.